This TCR beta chain was found in a study of blood T cell repertoires in COVID-19. Study-wide context: In each case, the material was cDNA or gDNA derived from T cells, B-cell-depleted T cells, or PBMCs.

V lost 3 bases and J lost 5; bases outside the gene matches: 4. Per germline, CDR1 MNHEY and CDR2 SMNVEV (reference sequence). The CDR3 runs 14 residues. Clones were sequenced by immunoSEQ multiplex PCR, and TCRdb holds only the in-frame ones, with some missing. Seen here are around 180,000 clones, roughly 88% observed once, and the top ten hold over 7.5%. Sequencing was performed on PBMCs or T cells enriched from blood (not recorded which). The clonotype comes from a woman under 40 who had recovered from COVID-19. This chain links TRBV27 with TRBJ1-1; 9 bases line up with TRBD1. The CDR3 region has the DNA TGTGCCAGCAGTTTTGGGACAGGGAAAACTGAAGCTTTCTTT. Its protein is CASSFGTGKTEAFF.